This TCR beta chain was obtained from a study of blood T cell repertoires in COVID-19. In the study overall: Samples came from the United States, Italy and Spain, spanning acute and convalescent COVID-19. T cells, B-cell-depleted T cells, or PBMCs supplied cDNA or gDNA.

In the authors' methods: Amplification of reference gene primers provided the estimated nucleated cell counts. Only in-frame clones appear in the TCRdb table, and some are missing; sequencing was by immunoSEQ multiplex PCR. V and J calls and clone size are given by that table; D and trimming were obtained from the DNA. The sample lists over 110,000 clones; around 89% were seen once. CDR1 is MNHEY and CDR2 is SMNVEV in the germline V gene (reference sequence). Trimming removed 0 bases from V and 2 bases from J; junction bases left unmatched: 9. The CDR3 runs 18 residues. This clone has just one count. The sequencing input was peripheral blood. V usage is TRBV27 and J usage is TRBJ2-3; the match to TRBD2 covers 9 bases. The source is a human donor in a cohort sampled during active COVID-19. The CDR3 is CASSLSTASGAITDTQYF. The CDR3 DNA is TGTGCCAGCAGTTTATCGACGGCTAGCGGGGCAATCACAGATACGCAGTATTTT.